This T cell receptor (beta chain) is drawn from a study of cytomegalovirus exposure and HLA in healthy donors. Study-wide points: Based on reports, TCR beta sequences accurately predicted HLA-A and HLA-B alleles for most subjects. Later analysis suggested links between common viral pathogens and several top significant clusters. Earlier analysis yielded a pattern in which most TCR beta V segments were productive about 87% or about 30% of the time. Certain sequence variants were highly shared and formed a cluster, and this cluster was likely a sequencing artifact.

Concerning this clone: Its specificity is not known.

Primers: 60 Vbeta forward and 13 Jbeta reverse. The protocol was immunoSEQ multiplex PCR, while the TCRdb copy is restricted to in-frame clones and leaves out a portion. This table has approximately 110,000 clones, about 70% appearing once. V was trimmed by 0 bases and J by 6 bases, leaving 11 bases between them. The germline V gene encodes CDR1 SGHTA and CDR2 FQGTGA. CDR3 length equals 15 residues. The sequencing input was PBMCs. This receptor was taken from a woman aged 30 to 39 in good health and CMV-seronegative. J is TRBJ2-2 and V is TRBV7-3, with a possible D match to TRBD1 (5 bases). CDR3 residues: CASSLTPDSPGELFF. In DNA, the CDR3 is TGTGCCAGCAGCTTAACTCCTGACAGCCCCGGGGAGCTGTTTTTT.